The 16 T cell receptor beta chains below all came from one sample that was sequenced in a study of prognosis after radiotherapy for stage I lung cancer. Two-round multiplex PCR amplified TCR beta CDR3 from genomic DNA. Primers specific to each TRBV and TRBJ gene were used in first-round PCR. Via MiXCR, TCRdb re-called the multiplex PCR reads, giving one row per CDR3 protein. The table has approximately 13,000 distinct CDR3 sequences, roughly 29% seen once. Specimen: PBMCs, collected before or after stereotactic body radiation therapy (not recorded which). Every receptor here comes from a donor over 45 with non-small cell lung cancer.

There are many counts of this clonotype. A much larger clone lies one base from this, so it may be a read error. This chain's CDR3 is CASGSGTSGRMSEQFF. In nucleotides, the CDR3 is TGTGCCAGCGGTTCCGGGACTAGCGGGAGAATGAGTGAGCAGTTCTTC. The chain uses TRBV12-3 or TRBV12-4 and TRBJ2-1; TRBD2 matches 14 bases. After removal of 8 bases from V and 9 bases from J, the junction contained 12 bases not matched to a gene. The CDR3 loop spans 16 amino acids.

This clonotype was detected many times. The J gene is TRBJ1-1, the V gene TRBV7-9, with D tentatively TRBD1 (6 bases). Germline CDR1 SEHNR, CDR2 FQNEAQ (reference sequence). This CDR3 is built from 13 residues. V lost 6 bases, J lost 4 bases, and 12 bases lay in between. CDR3 protein: CASRDSGATEAFF. DNA for the CDR3: TGTGCCAGCAGAGACTCAGGGGCCACTGAAGCTTTCTTT.

This clonotype was found many times. The chain links TRBV12-3 or TRBV12-4 to TRBJ2-2; TRBD2 matches at 8 bases. CDR3 size: 15 residues. V gave up 6 bases and J gave up 7 bases; unmatched junction bases: 10. CDR3 in amino acids: CASRKGGRSGGELFF. Here the CDR3 DNA reads TGTGCCAGCAGAAAGGGCGGGAGGTCTGGCGGGGAGCTGTTTTTT.

The sample holds many counts of this clonotype. This rearrangement joins TRBV4-1 to TRBJ1-2, with TRBD1 as a possible D gene (6 bases). CDR3 size: 14 residues. V was cut by 1 base and J by 7 bases, with 13 bases left in between. Germline V gene data show CDR1 as MGHRA and CDR2 as YSYEKL. CDR3 DNA: TGCGCCAGCAGCCAAGTAGAGGGGGTCTCTGGCTACACCTTC. Protein product: CASSQVEGVSGYTF.

Many counts were recorded for this clonotype. This chain joins TRBV4-1 and TRBJ2-7; D may be TRBD2 (6 bases). This CDR3 is 13 amino acids long. Trimming took off 4 bases at V and 3 bases at J, with 10 bases between the two ends. Per germline, CDR1 MGHRA and CDR2 YSYEKL. The CDR3 is CASSLEEGYEQYF. CDR3 in DNA: TGCGCCAGCAGCCTTGAGGAGGGCTACGAGCAGTACTTC.

By share of the sample, this clonotype is medium-sized (0.01 to 0.1%). J is TRBJ2-1 and V is TRBV6-5, with a weak D call TRBD2 (5 bases). CDR1 is MNHEY, CDR2 SVGAGI, per germline. V was cut by 0 bases and J by 9 bases, with 15 bases left in between. The CDR3 runs 15 residues. The CDR3 DNA reads as TGTGCCAGCAGTTACTCGAGGGTTAGCGTGGCTGAGCAGTTCTTC. Translation gives CASSYSRVSVAEQFF.

J is TRBJ1-5 and V is TRBV7-8; possible D gene TRBD1, 5 bases. Germline V gives CDR1 SGHVS, CDR2 FQNEAQ. The V and J ends lost 5 bases and 7 bases respectively, with 18 bases between them. The CDR3 length is 15 residues. The CDR3 DNA is TGTGCCAGCAGCGAAGGGGTTGGGTGGGACCAGCCCCAGCATTTT. Translated: CASSEGVGWDQPQHF.

This clonotype was seen repeatedly, ten times or more. The gene calls are TRBV5-1 and TRBJ2-1, with 9 bases that match TRBD2. The CDR3 sequence is 15 residues long. V was pared by 2 bases and J by 6 bases, with 6 bases of the junction left unmatched. The germline gives CDR1 SGHRS, CDR2 YFSETQ. The DNA of the CDR3 is TGCGCCAGCAGCTTAGTTACTAGCGGGTCCAATGAGCAGTTCTTC. Translation gives CASSLVTSGSNEQFF.

In the case of this clonotype: This likely came from a read error, as a far larger clone is one base away. This chain links TRBV6-8 with TRBJ2-3, with 8 positions matching TRBD2. The CDR3 loop spans 19 amino acids. Germline values: CDR1 MNHGY, CDR2 SAAAGT. J gave up 0 bases and V 0 bases, and 11 bases lay outside the gene matches. The CDR3 coding sequence is TGTGCCAGCAGTTACTCGGCCAGCGGGAGTGCGTCGAGCACAGATACGCAGTATTTT. Protein sequence: CASSYSASGSASSTDTQYF.

Concerning this clonotype itself: One junction end disagrees with the germline gene, perhaps due to a read error. The chain links TRBV9 to TRBJ2-1; perhaps D is TRBD1 or TRBD2 (5 bases each). Germline loops: CDR1 SGDLS, CDR2 YYNGEE. This CDR3 region has 14 residues. The CDR3 region is CASSVGGLGNEQLF. The CDR3 bases are TGTGCCAGCAGCGTAGGGGGGTTAGGAAATGAGCAGTTATTC.

As concerns this clonotype: A far more abundant clone sits one base away, making this likely a read error. The CDR3 sequence: CASIYNRAGTGELFF. CDR3 coding DNA: TGTGCCAGCATTTACAATCGGGCGGGCACCGGGGAGCTGTTTTTT. The chain uses TRBV6-2 or TRBV6-3 and TRBJ2-2; TRBD2 is a possible D gene (5 bases). CDR1 and CDR2 from the germline V gene are MNHEY and SVGEGT. The CDR3 has 15 residues.

This clonotype was recorded at least ten times. The J gene is TRBJ2-5, the V gene TRBV28; D is undetermined. With 8 bases removed from V and 3 bases from J, the gap between germline ends came to 7 bases. The CDR3 has 11 amino acids. Per germline, CDR1 MDHEN and CDR2 SYDVKM. The CDR3 sequence is CASHFEETQYF. For the CDR3, the DNA is TGTGCCAGCCATTTTGAAGAGACCCAGTACTTC.

On this clonotype itself: Only one base separates this from a far larger clonotype, so it likely reflects a read error. The rearrangement uses TRBV6-4 and TRBJ1-2; D is possibly TRBD1 (5 bases). The length of the CDR3 is 13 residues. Germline V gives CDR1 MRHNA, CDR2 SNTAGT. V dropped 5 bases and J dropped 7 bases, with 14 bases sitting between them. CDR3 protein: CASSYKIRGGYTF. CDR3 bases: TGTGCCAGCAGTTACAAGATTAGGGGTGGCTACACCTTC.

This clonotype was seen a handful of times. Since a much larger clone is just one base distant, this may be a read error. The chain recombines TRBV6-2 or TRBV6-3 with TRBJ1-2; no definite D call. Germline CDR1 is MNHEY and CDR2 is SVGEGT. There are 15 residues in the CDR3. The V end was cut by 4 bases, the J end by 4 bases, with 16 bases between. The CDR3 sequence is CASSFGPGSGYGYTF. CDR3 coding DNA: TGTGCCAGCAGTTTCGGGCCGGGAAGTGGCTATGGCTACACCTTC.

This clonotype was detected many times. The rearrangement links TRBV6-2 or TRBV6-3 to TRBJ2-5; 11 nucleotides align to TRBD2. The V gene's germline CDR1 is MNHEY and CDR2 SVGEGT. CDR3 length: 14 residues. The V and J ends lost 4 bases and 4 bases, in that order; junction bases with no gene match: 2. This CDR3 is CASSSGLAGETQYF. CDR3 coding DNA: TGTGCCAGCAGTTCCGGACTAGCGGGAGAGACCCAGTACTTC.

This clonotype was counted once. Since a much larger clone is just one base distant, this may be a read error. The final CDR3 position lacks the conserved phenylalanine or tryptophan, pointing to a likely read error. The chain joins TRBV6-1 to TRBJ1-2, with D unresolved. This CDR3 is built from 10 residues. Looked up from germline, CDR1 is MNHNS and CDR2 is SASEGT. The V gene lost 2 bases and the J gene lost 8 bases, with 3 bases spanning the gap. CDR3 residues: CASSEWGYTL. In DNA, the CDR3 is TGTGCCAGCAGTGAATGGGGCTACACCTTA.